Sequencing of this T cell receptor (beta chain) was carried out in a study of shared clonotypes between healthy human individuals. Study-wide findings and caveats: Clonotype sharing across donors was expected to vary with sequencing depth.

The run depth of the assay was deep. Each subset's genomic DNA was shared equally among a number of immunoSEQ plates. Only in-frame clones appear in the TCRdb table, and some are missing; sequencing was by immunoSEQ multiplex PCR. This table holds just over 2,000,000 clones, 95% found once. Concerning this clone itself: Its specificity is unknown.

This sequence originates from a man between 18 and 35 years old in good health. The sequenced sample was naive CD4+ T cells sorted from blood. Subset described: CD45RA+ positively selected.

The CDR3: CASRGTGESTEAFF. Written as DNA, the CDR3 is TGTGCCAGCAGGGGGACAGGGGAGTCCACTGAAGCTTTCTTT. The V and J genes are TRBV6-6 and TRBJ1-1; 10 bases are shared with TRBD1. V was pared by 6 bases and J by 4 bases, with 5 bases of the junction left unmatched. Germline V gives CDR1 MNHNY, CDR2 SVGAGI (reference sequence). CDR3 length: 14 amino acids.